These T cell receptor beta chains were read from a single sample in a study of T-cell memory formation after mild COVID-19. TCRdb re-called the 5' RACE reads with MiXCR, one entry per CDR3 protein. The table has over 350,000 distinct CDR3 sequences, approximately 24% seen once. The sequenced sample was PBMCs or a T cell subset sorted from them (not recorded which). These receptors were collected from an adult woman who had mild COVID-19 (a few samples of this study predate the infection). Cell type and time point are not known. Both conserved end residues are part of each CDR3. A D gene is named only where the DNA matches it firmly. Clone size is stated in some rows and not others, as once, few, many or a class when expanded.

size	D	V	J	CDR3	DNA
.	TRBD1	TRBV18	TRBJ2-6	CASSPPWTGDSSGANVLTF	TGTGCCAGCTCACCACCTTGGACAGGAGACAGCTCTGGGGCCAACGTCCTGACTTTC
few	TRBD1	TRBV3-1	TRBJ2-1	CASTPRGKSNNEQFF	TGTGCCAGCACCCCCAGGGGGAAATCTAACAATGAGCAGTTCTTC
few	.	TRBV4-1	TRBJ1-5	CASSQVGRNQPQHF	TGCGCCAGCAGCCAAGTGGGGCGGAATCAGCCCCAGCATTTT
few	.	TRBV29-1	TRBJ1-3	CSVIISGNTIYF	TGCAGCGTTATCATCTCTGGAAACACCATATATTTT
many	.	TRBV29-1	TRBJ2-1	CSVEAGKRNEQFF	TGCAGCGTTGAGGCGGGAAAGAGGAATGAGCAGTTCTTC
.	TRBD2	TRBV6-5	TRBJ2-7	CASSYSPSGSYEQYF	TGTGCCAGCAGTTACTCGCCTAGCGGTTCCTACGAGCAGTACTTC
.	.	TRBV5-1	TRBJ1-1	CASSLEDTNTEAFF	TGCGCCAGCAGCTTGGAGGACACTAACACTGAAGCTTTCTTT
few	TRBD2	TRBV20-1	TRBJ2-1	CSARLADNEQFF	TGCAGTGCTAGACTAGCGGACAATGAGCAGTTCTTC
few	TRBD1	TRBV19	TRBJ2-3	CASSMRSGTASTDTQYF	TGTGCCAGTAGTATGCGGTCCGGGACAGCCAGCACAGATACGCAGTATTTT
.	.	TRBV12-3/TRBV12-4	TRBJ1-1	CASSLAGAPTEAFF	TGTGCCAGCAGTTTAGCAGGGGCGCCCACTGAAGCTTTCTTT
few	.	TRBV5-6	TRBJ2-5	CASSAVREETQYF	TGTGCCAGCAGCGCCGTCAGGGAAGAGACCCAGTACTTC
.	TRBD2	TRBV6-1	TRBJ2-3	CASTLTSGGPDTQYF	TGTGCCAGCACCTTGACTAGCGGGGGCCCAGATACGCAGTATTTT
few	TRBD1	TRBV20-1	TRBJ2-3	CSARGDRGLRVDTQYF	TGCAGTGCTAGGGGGGACAGGGGACTACGGGTAGATACGCAGTATTTT
.	.	TRBV4-1	TRBJ2-7	CASSLRGESSYEQYF	TGCGCCAGCAGCCTCAGGGGGGAAAGCTCCTACGAGCAGTACTTC
.	.	TRBV5-6	TRBJ1-5	CASSLMDQPQHF	TGTGCCAGCAGCCTCATGGATCAGCCCCAGCATTTT
.	.	TRBV20-1	TRBJ1-3	CSARSGSEPGNTIYF	TGCAGTGCTAGGAGCGGATCTGAACCTGGAAACACCATATATTTT
.	TRBD1	TRBV10-3	TRBJ2-7	CAINPGQMAEQYF	TGTGCCATCAACCCGGGACAGATGGCCGAGCAGTACTTC